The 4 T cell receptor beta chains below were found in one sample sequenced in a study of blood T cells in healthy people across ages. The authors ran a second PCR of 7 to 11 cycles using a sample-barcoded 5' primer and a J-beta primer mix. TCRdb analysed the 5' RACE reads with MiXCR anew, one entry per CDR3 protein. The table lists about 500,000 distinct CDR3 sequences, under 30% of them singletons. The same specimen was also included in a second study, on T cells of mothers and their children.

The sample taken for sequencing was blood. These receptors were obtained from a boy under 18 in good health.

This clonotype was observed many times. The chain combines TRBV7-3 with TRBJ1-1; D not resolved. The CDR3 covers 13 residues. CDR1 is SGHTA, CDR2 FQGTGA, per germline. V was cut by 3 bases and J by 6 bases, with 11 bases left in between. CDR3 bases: TGTGCCAGCAGCTTTTCAGTATGGGCTGAAGCTTTCTTT. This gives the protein CASSFSVWAEAFF.

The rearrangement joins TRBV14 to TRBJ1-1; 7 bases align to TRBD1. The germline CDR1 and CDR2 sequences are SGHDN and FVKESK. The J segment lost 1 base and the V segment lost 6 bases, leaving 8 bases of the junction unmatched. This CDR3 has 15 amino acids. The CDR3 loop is CASRPQQGTNTEAFF. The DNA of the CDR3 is TGTGCCAGCAGACCTCAACAGGGGACGAACACTGAAGCTTTCTTT.

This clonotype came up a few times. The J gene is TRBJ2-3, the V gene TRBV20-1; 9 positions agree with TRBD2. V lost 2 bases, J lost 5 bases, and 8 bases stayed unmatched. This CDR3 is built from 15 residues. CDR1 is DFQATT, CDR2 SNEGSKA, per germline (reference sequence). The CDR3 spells CSARILAGQEDTQYF. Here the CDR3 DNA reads TGCAGTGCTAGAATTCTAGCGGGGCAGGAAGATACGCAGTATTTT.

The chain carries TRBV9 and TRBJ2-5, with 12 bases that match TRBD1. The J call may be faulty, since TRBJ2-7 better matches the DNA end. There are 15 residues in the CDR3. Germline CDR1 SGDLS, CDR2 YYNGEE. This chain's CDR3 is CASSVGDRGPYEQYF. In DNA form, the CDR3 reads TGTGCCAGCAGCGTAGGGGACAGGGGGCCCTACGAGCAGTACTTC.